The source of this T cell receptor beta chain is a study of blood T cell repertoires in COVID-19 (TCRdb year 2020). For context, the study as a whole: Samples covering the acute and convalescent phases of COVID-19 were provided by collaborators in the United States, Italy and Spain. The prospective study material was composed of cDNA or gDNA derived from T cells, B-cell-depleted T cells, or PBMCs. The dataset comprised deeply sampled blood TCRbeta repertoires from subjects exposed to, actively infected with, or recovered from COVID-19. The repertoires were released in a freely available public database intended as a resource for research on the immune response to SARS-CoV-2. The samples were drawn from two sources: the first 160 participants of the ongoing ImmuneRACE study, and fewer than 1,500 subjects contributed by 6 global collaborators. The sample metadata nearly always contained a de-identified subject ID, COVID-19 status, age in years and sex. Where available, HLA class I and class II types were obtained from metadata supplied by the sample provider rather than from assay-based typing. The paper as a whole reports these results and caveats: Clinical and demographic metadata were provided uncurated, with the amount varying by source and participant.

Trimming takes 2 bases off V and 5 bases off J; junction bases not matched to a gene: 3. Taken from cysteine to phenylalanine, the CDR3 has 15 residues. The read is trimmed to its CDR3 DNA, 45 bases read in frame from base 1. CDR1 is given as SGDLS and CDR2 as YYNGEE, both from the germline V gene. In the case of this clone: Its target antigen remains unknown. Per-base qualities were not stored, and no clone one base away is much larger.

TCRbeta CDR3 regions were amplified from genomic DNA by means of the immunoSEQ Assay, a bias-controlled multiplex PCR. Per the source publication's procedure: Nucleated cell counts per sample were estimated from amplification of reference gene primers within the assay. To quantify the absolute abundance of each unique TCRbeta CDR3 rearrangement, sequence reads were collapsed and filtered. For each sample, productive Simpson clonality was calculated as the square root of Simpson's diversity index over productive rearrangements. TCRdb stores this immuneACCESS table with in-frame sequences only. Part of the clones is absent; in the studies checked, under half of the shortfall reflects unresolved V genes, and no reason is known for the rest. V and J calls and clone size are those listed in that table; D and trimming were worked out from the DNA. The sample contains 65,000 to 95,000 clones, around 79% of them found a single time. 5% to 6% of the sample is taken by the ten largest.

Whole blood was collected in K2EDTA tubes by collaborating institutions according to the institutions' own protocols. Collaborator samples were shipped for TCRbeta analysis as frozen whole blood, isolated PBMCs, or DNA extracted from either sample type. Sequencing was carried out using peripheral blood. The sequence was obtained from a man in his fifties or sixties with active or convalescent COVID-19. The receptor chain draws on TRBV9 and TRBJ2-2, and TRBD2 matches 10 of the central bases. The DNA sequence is TGTGCCAGCAGCGTTAGCGGGGGGCAAACCGGGGAGCTGTTTTTT. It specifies CASSVSGGQTGELFF.